This TCR beta chain is drawn from a study of T-cell reconstitution after alpha-beta-depleted transplantation in children. General study findings and limits: A year had passed since transplant, and T-cell counts and diversity by then came mostly from newly produced T cells.

Germline loops: CDR1 SGHAT, CDR2 FQDESV (reference sequence). V trimming: 1 base; J trimming: 10 bases; junction bases outside the gene matches: 7. This CDR3 region has 16 residues. This clonotype was counted many times. The antigen is undetermined. A library of TCRbeta sequences, prepared with unique molecular identifiers, was generated. MiXCR was run by TCRdb on the PCR reads, yielding one entry per CDR3 protein. The data hold 330,000 or so distinct CDR3 sequences, with around 7.1% observed a single time. The chain links TRBV11-1 to TRBJ1-6; 10 bases line up with TRBD1. The sequencing here drew on peripheral blood, taken 360 days after TCRalphabeta/CD19-depleted stem cell transplant. The receptor was derived from a female patient aged 2-15 years who had a stem cell transplant for Fanconi anemia, so the T cells may come from the graft donor. CDR3 DNA: TGTGCCAGCAGCTTAGACCCGGGACAGGGGCAATCACCCCTCCACTTT. This sequence encodes CASSLDPGQGQSPLHF.